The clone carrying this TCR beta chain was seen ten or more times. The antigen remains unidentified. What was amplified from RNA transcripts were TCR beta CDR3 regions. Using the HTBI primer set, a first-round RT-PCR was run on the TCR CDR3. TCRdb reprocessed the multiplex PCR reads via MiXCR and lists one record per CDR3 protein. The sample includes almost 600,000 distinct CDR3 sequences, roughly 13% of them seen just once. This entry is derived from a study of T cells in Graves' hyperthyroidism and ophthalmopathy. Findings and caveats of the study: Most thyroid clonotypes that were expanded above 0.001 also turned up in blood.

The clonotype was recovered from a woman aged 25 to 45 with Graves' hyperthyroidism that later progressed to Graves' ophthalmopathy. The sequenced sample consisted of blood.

Written as DNA, the CDR3 is TGCAGTGACTTCCGTCCCGGGACAGTATCTTTTAACCCGAACACTGAAGCTTTCTTT. Translation gives CSDFRPGTVSFNPNTEAFF. This chain connects TRBV20-1 to TRBJ1-1, with 7 bases lining up with TRBD1. V gave up 7 bases and J gave up 1 base; unmatched junction bases: 24. The germline gives CDR1 DFQATT, CDR2 SNEGSKA (reference sequence). The CDR3 has 19 amino acids.